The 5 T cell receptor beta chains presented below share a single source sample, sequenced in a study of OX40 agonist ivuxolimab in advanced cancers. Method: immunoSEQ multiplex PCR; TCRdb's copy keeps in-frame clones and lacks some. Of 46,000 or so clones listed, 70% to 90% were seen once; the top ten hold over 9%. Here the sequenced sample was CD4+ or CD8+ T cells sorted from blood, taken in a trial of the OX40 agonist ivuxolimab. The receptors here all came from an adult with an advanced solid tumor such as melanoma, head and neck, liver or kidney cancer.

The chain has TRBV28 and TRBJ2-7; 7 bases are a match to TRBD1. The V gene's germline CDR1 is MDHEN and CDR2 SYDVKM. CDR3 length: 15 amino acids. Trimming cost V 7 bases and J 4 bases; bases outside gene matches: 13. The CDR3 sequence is CASNHRDRDTYEQYF. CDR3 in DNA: TGTGCCAGCAACCACCGGGACAGAGATACATACGAGCAGTACTTC. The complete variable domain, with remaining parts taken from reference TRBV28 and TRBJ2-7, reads DVKVTQSSRYLVKRTGEKVFLECVQDMDHENMFWYRQDPGLGLRLIYFSYDVKMKEKGDIPEGYSVSREKKERFSLILESASTNQTSMYLCASNHRDRDTYEQYFGPGTRLTVT.

The CDR3 is CASSGPGQTYEQYF. DNA for the CDR3: TGTGCCAGCAGCGGGCCGGGACAGACCTACGAGCAGTACTTC. This chain links TRBV9 with TRBJ2-7, with 7 bases that match TRBD1. CDR3 length equals 14 residues. Germline V gives CDR1 SGDLS, CDR2 YYNGEE. Trimming cost V 3 bases and J 2 bases; bases outside gene matches: 5.

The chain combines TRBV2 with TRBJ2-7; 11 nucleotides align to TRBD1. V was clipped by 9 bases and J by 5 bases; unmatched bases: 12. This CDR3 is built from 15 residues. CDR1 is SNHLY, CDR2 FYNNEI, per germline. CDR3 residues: CASLPGDRGNHEQYF. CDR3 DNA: TGTGCCAGTTTACCCGGGGACAGGGGGAACCACGAGCAGTACTTC.

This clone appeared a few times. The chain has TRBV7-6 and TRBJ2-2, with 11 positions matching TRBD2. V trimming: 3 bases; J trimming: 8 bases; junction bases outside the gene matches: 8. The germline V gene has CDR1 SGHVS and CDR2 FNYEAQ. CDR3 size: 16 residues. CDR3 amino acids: CASSFEVAGGQGELFF. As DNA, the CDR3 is TGTGCCAGCAGCTTCGAAGTAGCGGGAGGGCAGGGGGAGCTGTTTTTT.

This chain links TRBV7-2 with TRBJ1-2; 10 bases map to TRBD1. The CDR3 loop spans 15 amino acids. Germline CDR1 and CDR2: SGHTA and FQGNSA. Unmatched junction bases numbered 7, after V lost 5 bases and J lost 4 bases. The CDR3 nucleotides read TGTGCCAGCAGCATCGTCGGGACAGGGGCCTATGGCTACACCTTC. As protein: CASSIVGTGAYGYTF. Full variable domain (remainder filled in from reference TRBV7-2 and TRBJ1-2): GAGVSQSPSNKVTEKGKDVELRCDPISGHTALYWYRQSLGQGLEFLIYFQGNSAPDKSGLPSDRFSAERTGGSVSTLTIQRTQQEDSAVYLCASSIVGTGAYGYTFGSGTRLTVV.